The TCR beta chain under discussion was sequenced for a study of blood T cell repertoires in COVID-19. About the study: The samples span acute and convalescent COVID-19 from the United States, Italy and Spain. T cells, B-cell-depleted T cells, or PBMCs provided the cDNA or gDNA that served as material.

Per the original data handling: It was from reference gene primer amplification that nucleated cell counts were estimated. Clones were read by immunoSEQ multiplex PCR, and TCRdb kept only the in-frame ones, dropping some. V and J calls and clone size come straight from that table; D and trimming were deduced from the DNA. The table includes approximately 150,000 clones, 70% to 90% detected once. Patients of the Seattle cohort, enrolled during active infection, were followed longitudinally. Germline V gene sequence: CDR1 MNHNS, CDR2 SASEGT. V lost 0 bases to trimming and J lost 4 bases; unmatched junction nucleotides: 4. The CDR3 has 16 amino acids.

This sequence joins TRBV6-1 and TRBJ2-3; 10 bases match TRBD1. The source material was peripheral blood. The source of this sequence is a woman of 80 years or more with COVID-19, enrolled during active disease. CDR3 nucleotide sequence: TGTGCCAGCAGTGAAGCGATCGGACAGGGGGCAGATACGCAGTATTTT. This gives the protein CASSEAIGQGADTQYF.